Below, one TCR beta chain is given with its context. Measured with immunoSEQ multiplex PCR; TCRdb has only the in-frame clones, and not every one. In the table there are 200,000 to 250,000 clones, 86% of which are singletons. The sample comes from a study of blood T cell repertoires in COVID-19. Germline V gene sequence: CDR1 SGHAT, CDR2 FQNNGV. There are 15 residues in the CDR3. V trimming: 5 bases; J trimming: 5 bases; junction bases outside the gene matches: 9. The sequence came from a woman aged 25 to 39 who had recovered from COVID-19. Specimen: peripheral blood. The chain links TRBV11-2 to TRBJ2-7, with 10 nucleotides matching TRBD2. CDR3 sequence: CASSPHGTSDDEQYF. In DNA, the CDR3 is TGTGCCAGCAGCCCCCACGGGACTAGCGATGACGAGCAGTACTTC. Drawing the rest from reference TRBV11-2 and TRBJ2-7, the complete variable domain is EAGVAQSPRYKIIEKRQSVAFWCNPISGHATLYWYQQILGQGPKLLIQFQNNGVVDDSQLPKDRFSAERLKGVDSTLKIQPAKLEDSAVYLCASSPHGTSDDEQYFGPGTRLTVT.